This record concerns one T cell receptor (beta chain) sequence. Its antigen remains unknown. Unmatched junction bases numbered 6, after V lost 1 base and J lost 0 bases. Looked up from germline, CDR1 is SGHDT and CDR2 is YYEEEE. The CDR3 loop spans 17 amino acids. The PCR employed 60 Vbeta primers together with 13 Jbeta primers. Sequencing used immunoSEQ multiplex PCR; TCRdb keeps in-frame clones, though not all of them. The table includes 150,000 or so clones, 84% detected once. This entry belongs to a study of cytomegalovirus exposure and HLA in healthy donors. General study findings and limits: Reportedly, cytomegalovirus status was diagnosed with high sensitivity and specificity. V- and J-gene trimming in TCR beta was tied to a missense DCLRE1C variant by an analysis performed later. Presence/absence analyses supposed approximately even sequencing depth among donors.

V and J are TRBV5-6 and TRBJ1-2; 10 nucleotides match TRBD1. Sequenced input: PBMCs. The clonotype comes from a boy between 2 and 10 years old in good health and CMV-seronegative. CDR3: CASSLIDRGLANYGYTF. The CDR3, as DNA: TGTGCCAGCAGCTTGATTGACAGGGGGCTAGCTAACTATGGCTACACCTTC.